What follows describes a single TCR beta chain. The target of this receptor is not known. Base qualities are not at hand, and no much larger clone is one base apart. The trial excluded patients who had a history of autoimmune disease or who were on systemic immunosuppression. Peripheral blood for TCR sequencing was drawn from every dose cohort at baseline, at cycle 4 day 1 and at cycle 7 day 1. The samples were taken from a phase I, first-in-human, multicenter, open-label dose-escalation trial of ivuxolimab. Adults with locally advanced or metastatic melanoma, renal cell, hepatocellular, or head and neck squamous cell carcinoma were enrolled in the trial. Before TCR sequencing, CD4+ T cells and CD8+ T cells from peripheral blood were sorted into separate populations. Trimming accounts for 4 bases at V and 3 bases at J, while the number of junction bases matched to no gene is 6. The CDR3 has 18 amino acids, counting the end cysteine and phenylalanine. The entry retains the CDR3 DNA only, 54 bases that are in frame from base 1. For CDR1 and CDR2, the germline V gene lists SGHRS and YFSETQ.

This sample stems from a study of OX40 agonist ivuxolimab in advanced cancers. Some background on the complete study: Ivuxolimab was a fully human IgG2 agonistic monoclonal antibody targeting the costimulatory receptor OX40 (CD134). Intravenous ivuxolimab was administered to patients every 2 weeks at six dose levels: 0.01, 0.1, 0.3, 1.5, 3 and 10 mg/kg. Among the roughly 50 dose-escalation patients, about 20 had hepatocellular carcinoma, approximately 15 melanoma, 9 renal cell carcinoma and 9 head and neck cancer. In the dose-escalation cohort, around four fifths of patients were male, and the mean age was about 55 years, with a range of 23 to 79. Patients were allowed to have had prior anti-PD-1, anti-PD-L1 or anti-CTLA-4 therapy, and approximately 40% of the dose-escalation patients had previously received checkpoint inhibitors. Partial responses occurred in three dose-escalation patients: two with cutaneous melanoma and one with hepatocellular carcinoma. The purpose of peripheral TCRbeta sequencing was to test whether ivuxolimab changed TCR sequence diversity and led to clonal T-cell expansion. The paper reports the monotherapy dose-escalation portion (N of about 50 patients) of the phase I ivuxolimab trial.

Genomic DNA was isolated from the sorted cells so that the TCRbeta CDR3 region could be sequenced. The immunoSEQ Assay was used to sequence the TCRbeta CDR3 regions. Entries here come from immuneACCESS through TCRdb and include only in-frame sequences with V and J called. Some clones fail to appear in such tables; in the studies checked, an unresolved V gene covers under half of the shortfall, and the cause of the remainder is unknown. For this sample the table gives approximately 70,000 clones, of which around 90% were detected only once. 1.3% of the sample comes from the top ten. Overall study outcomes, separate from this receptor: Low levels of normalized T-cell clonal expansion were also shown by some nonresponding patients. Which antigens the clonally expanded peripheral T cells were specific for was not determined. After ivuxolimab, CD8+ T cells had more expanded clones than CD4+ T cells on average. Clonal expansion of both CD4+ and CD8+ blood T cells was observed from baseline to week 6 at doses 0.1 to 3.0 mg/kg. Partial responders in the 0.1-3.0 mg/kg groups had among the lowest normalized peripheral clonal expansion, especially among CD8+ T cells.

Material: CD4+ or CD8+ T cells sorted from blood, obtained in a trial of the OX40 agonist ivuxolimab. The V and J segments used are TRBV5-1 and TRBJ2-2, with 16 middle bases fitting TRBD2. The receptor comes from an adult with an advanced solid tumor such as melanoma, head and neck, liver or kidney cancer. The DNA is as follows: TGCGCCAGCAGCGCCGGGACTAGCGGGAGGGCCGACACCGGGGAGCTGTTTTTT. This codes for CASSAGTSGRADTGELFF.